This record looks at one T cell receptor beta chain sequence and its context. The data stem from a study of tumor-infiltrating lymphocytes in oesophageal squamous cell carcinoma. TCRdb analysed the PCR reads with MiXCR anew, one entry per CDR3 protein. This sample has about 17,000 distinct CDR3 sequences; 40% to 55% occur once, and the top ten carry about 25%. V was pared by 2 bases and J by 0 bases, with 11 bases between. This CDR3 region has 16 residues. Germline CDR1 and CDR2: SGHTA and FQGTGA. Sequenced material: esophageal tumor tissue. The clonotype was recovered from a male donor with esophageal squamous cell carcinoma. The chain joins TRBV7-3 to TRBJ2-4; D unresolved. The CDR3 DNA reads as TGTGCCAGCAGCTTAGAAGGCAGATTAGCCAAAAACATTCAGTACTTC. Encoded protein: CASSLEGRLAKNIQYF.